This T cell receptor (beta chain) was recovered during a study of blood T cell repertoires in COVID-19 (dated by TCRdb to 2018 to 2021). Study-wide context: The collaborator samples originated in the United States, Italy and Spain and spanned the acute and convalescent phases of COVID-19. The dataset comprised deeply sampled blood TCRbeta repertoires from subjects exposed to, actively infected with, or recovered from COVID-19. The repertoires were released in a freely available public database intended as a resource for research on the immune response to SARS-CoV-2. The material from the prospective study consisted of cDNA or gDNA derived from T cells, B-cell-depleted T cells, or PBMCs. Where available, HLA class I and class II types were obtained from metadata supplied by the sample provider rather than from assay-based typing. Samples were obtained from the ongoing ImmuneRACE study (first 160 participants) and from about 1,300 subjects provided by 6 global collaborators. Sample metadata almost always included a de-identified subject ID, COVID-19 status, age in years and sex.

In its sample, this clone was seen once. This clone's antigen is unknown. Base qualities were left out, and no much larger clone turns up one base away. TCRbeta CDR3 regions were amplified from genomic DNA by means of the immunoSEQ Assay, a bias-controlled multiplex PCR. The published analysis was carried out like this. Nucleated cell counts per sample were estimated from amplification of reference gene primers within the assay. To quantify the absolute abundance of each unique TCRbeta CDR3 rearrangement, sequence reads were collapsed and filtered. Productive Simpson clonality was computed per sample as the square root of Simpson's diversity index over productive rearrangements. TCRdb took over this immuneACCESS table, retaining in-frame rearrangements with V and J assigned. Such tables are incomplete; in checked studies, under half of the missing clones stem from an unresolved V gene, and the remainder is unexplained. V and J calls and clone size are copied from that table; D and trimming were computed from the DNA. The sample has tens of thousands of clones on record, roughly 80% of them singletons. The ten top clones hold roughly 12% of the sample.

Beyond this particular receptor, the publication reports: The amount of clinical and demographic metadata varied by source and participant and was provided uncurated.

The collaborating institutions used their own protocols to collect whole blood in K2EDTA tubes. For TCRbeta analysis, collaborator samples were shipped as frozen whole blood, as isolated PBMCs, or as DNA extracted from either sample type. The receptor was isolated from a man between 60 and 70 years old with active COVID-19. Sample: peripheral blood.

The CDR3 in this case is CASSQAGNYGYTF. The nucleotide sequence reads TGTGCCAGCAGCCAAGCAGGGAACTATGGCTACACCTTC. The rearrangement joined TRBV3-1 (or the pseudogene TRBV3-2) to TRBJ1-2; a tentative D call is TRBD1 (5 bases match). V and J lose 1 base and 2 bases, and a span of 5 bases separates them. The CDR3 contains 13 residues, cysteine and phenylalanine counted. Of all the DNA, just the CDR3 is kept, 39 bases in frame from base 1. CDR1 is given as LGHDT and CDR2 as YNNKEL, both from the germline V gene (reference sequence).